These 29 T cell receptor beta chains were all obtained from the same sample, sequenced in a study of CD8 T cells in Susac syndrome. Random hexamers were used to reverse transcribe an amount of about 0.45 to 1 ug RNA. TCRdb processed the immunoSEQ multiplex PCR reads anew with MiXCR; each CDR3 protein has one entry. The table lists about 66,000 distinct CDR3 sequences, over 85% of them singletons, with 0.55% to 0.7% in the top ten. Sequencing input: CD8+ T cells from PBMCs. The receptors here all came from a human donor with multiple sclerosis.

The chain employs TRBV6-4 and TRBJ2-3; no clear D. The CDR3 sequence is 13 residues long. Trimming took 8 bases from V and 2 from J, leaving 11 bases between them. Germline loops: CDR1 MRHNA, CDR2 SNTAGT. The CDR3 region is CASGPSTTDTQYF. The CDR3 nucleotides are TGTGCCAGCGGCCCATCCACCACAGATACGCAGTATTTT.

This chain connects TRBV7-8 to TRBJ2-1, with TRBD2 matching over 10 bases. V was pared by 1 base and J by 6 bases, with 3 bases of the junction left unmatched. CDR3 length: 15 residues. The germline CDR1 and CDR2 sequences are SGHVS and FQNEAQ. CDR3: CASSLVSSGGNEQFF. The CDR3 bases are TGTGCCAGCAGCTTAGTGTCTAGCGGGGGCAATGAGCAGTTCTTC.

The chain uses TRBV29-1 and TRBJ2-7; D is undetermined. Germline assignment: CDR1 SQVTM and CDR2 ANQGSEA. The V gene lost 1 base and the J gene lost 3 bases, with 10 bases spanning the gap. This CDR3 spans 13 amino acids. The chain's CDR3 is CSVEVLGDYEQYF. DNA of the CDR3: TGCAGCGTTGAAGTCCTCGGTGACTACGAGCAGTACTTC.

The V call is TRBV20-1, the J call TRBJ2-7, with 9 bases lining up with TRBD2. Losses at the gene ends were 6 bases for V and 3 bases for J; bases not matched to a gene: 12. Germline CDR1 reads DFQATT; CDR2 reads SNEGSKA (reference sequence). The CDR3 runs 15 residues. This CDR3 is CSAAYSGGPLYEQYF. The CDR3 DNA sequence: TGCAGTGCCGCCTATAGCGGGGGACCACTCTACGAGCAGTACTTC.

The CDR3, as DNA: TGTGCCAGCAGCCTGTCGCCGAAAAATGAGCAGTTCTTC. Protein sequence: CASSLSPKNEQFF. This chain uses TRBV7-7 with TRBJ2-1, with D unclear. This CDR3 spans 13 amino acids. The germline V and J ends were trimmed by 5 bases and 7 bases, with 12 bases remaining between them. CDR1 is SSHAT, CDR2 FNYEAQ, per germline (reference sequence).

The rearrangement uses TRBV24-1 and TRBJ2-2; 7 nucleotides match TRBD1. V was pared by 0 bases and J by 3 bases, with 3 bases of the junction left unmatched. CDR3 length equals 16 residues. Germline values: CDR1 KGHDR, CDR2 SFDVKD. CDR3 loop: CATSDLEGQYTGELFF. CDR3 coding DNA: TGTGCCACCAGTGATTTGGAGGGACAGTACACCGGGGAGCTGTTTTTT.

The chain combines TRBV12-3 or TRBV12-4 with TRBJ2-7, with D possibly matching TRBD1 (6 bases). This CDR3 comprises 13 residues. Trimming pared 8 bases from V and 4 bases from J, leaving 15 bases between. In DNA, the CDR3 is TGTGCCAGCGGGAACAGGGTGGAGTACGAGCAGTACTTC. This encodes CASGNRVEYEQYF.

V and J are TRBV2 and TRBJ2-7; no firm D call. V lost 3 bases and J 2 bases, leaving 2 bases between the germline ends. The V gene's germline CDR1 is SNHLY and CDR2 FYNNEI. The CDR3 spans 11 residues. This chain's CDR3 is CASSEAYEQYF. The CDR3 DNA sequence: TGTGCCAGCAGTGAGGCCTACGAGCAGTACTTC. The complete variable domain, with remaining parts taken from reference TRBV2 and TRBJ2-7, reads EPEVTQTPSHQVTQMGQEVILRCVPISNHLYFYWYRQILGQKVEFLVSFYNNEISEKSEIFDDQFSVERPDGSNFTLKIRSTKLEDSAMYFCASSEAYEQYFGPGTRLTVT.

The rearrangement joins TRBV5-6 to TRBJ2-2, with 9 nucleotides matching TRBD1. CDR3 length: 18 amino acids. Germline trimming cut 4 bases from V and 6 bases from J; bases unmatched to any gene: 16. CDR1 SGHDT and CDR2 YYEEEE come from the germline V gene. CDR3 amino acids: CASSLGQGRGFLAGELFF. CDR3 coding DNA: TGTGCCAGCAGCCTGGGACAGGGACGGGGGTTCTTGGCCGGGGAGCTGTTTTTT.

The chain couples TRBV20-1 to TRBJ1-5; D ambiguous. The CDR3 sequence is 13 residues long. V was cut by 1 base and J by 4 bases, with 8 bases left in between. CDR1 is DFQATT, CDR2 SNEGSKA, per germline (reference sequence). The CDR3, as DNA: TGCAGTGCTAGAGGCAGCGAGAATCAGCCCCAGCATTTT. Amino acids: CSARGSENQPQHF.

The genes are TRBV18 and TRBJ1-2; D is perhaps TRBD1 (5 bases). CDR3 length: 13 amino acids. CDR1 and CDR2 (germline): KGHSH, LQKENI. Trimming stripped 6 bases from V and 6 bases from J, with 14 bases between. The CDR3 loop reads CASSFPRDDGYTF. CDR3 in DNA: TGTGCCAGCTCCTTCCCCCGGGACGATGGCTACACCTTC.

In this sample, this clonotype turned up once. The chain carries TRBV7-6 and TRBJ2-1; 13 bases align to TRBD2. Germline V CDR1 and CDR2: SGHVS, FNYEAQ. V was clipped by 5 bases and J by 9 bases; unmatched bases: 7. The CDR3 loop spans 15 amino acids. CDR3 sequence: CASSPTSGRRAEQFF. For the CDR3, the DNA is TGTGCCAGCAGCCCGACTAGCGGGAGGAGGGCTGAGCAGTTCTTC. Complete variable domain (other parts from reference TRBV7-6 and TRBJ2-1): GAGVSQSPRYKVTKRGQDVALRCDPISGHVSLYWYRQALGQGPEFLTYFNYEAQQDKSGLPNDRFSAERPEGSISTLTIQRTEQRDSAMYRCASSPTSGRRAEQFFGPGTRLTVL.

V is TRBV13 and J is TRBJ2-5, with 9 nucleotides matching TRBD2. The CDR3 sequence is 16 residues long. CDR1 and CDR2 from the germline V gene are PRHDT and FYEKMQ (reference sequence). J lost 7 bases, V lost 2 bases, and 11 bases had no gene match. Here the CDR3 DNA reads TGTGCCAGCAGCTTAACGGCGGGAGGGCCCGAGGTGACCCAGTACTTC. It specifies CASSLTAGGPEVTQYF.

The V gene is TRBV7-9, the J gene TRBJ2-1; TRBD2 aligns across 12 bases. In germline, CDR1 is SEHNR, CDR2 FQNEAQ (reference sequence). The CDR3 runs 16 residues. The V and J ends lost 5 bases and 4 bases, in that order; junction bases with no gene match: 6. The CDR3 sequence: CASSPPGTSGYNEQFF. DNA of the CDR3: TGTGCCAGCAGCCCCCCGGGGACTAGCGGGTACAATGAGCAGTTCTTC.

The rearrangement joins TRBV5-4 to TRBJ2-1; D is possibly TRBD1 (5 bases). V shed 2 bases and J shed 4 bases, with 7 bases lying between them. Looked up from germline, CDR1 is SGHNT and CDR2 is YYREEE (reference sequence). The CDR3 length is 13 residues. The CDR3, as DNA: TGTGCCAGCAGCTTCGACAGTTACAATGAGCAGTTCTTC. Its translation: CASSFDSYNEQFF.

The V call is TRBV7-4, the J call TRBJ1-2; D unresolved. V was pared by 2 bases and J by 4 bases, with 14 bases between. This CDR3 contains 15 residues. Germline-derived CDR1 and CDR2 are SGHVT and SQSDAQ. The CDR3 sequence: CASSLSLGGSYGYTF. In DNA, the CDR3 is TGTGCCAGCAGCTTATCCTTAGGAGGGAGCTATGGCTACACCTTC.

The V gene is TRBV5-6, the J gene TRBJ1-2; TRBD1 is a possible D gene (5 bases). The V gene's germline CDR1 is SGHDT and CDR2 YYEEEE. Trimming cost V 0 bases and J 4 bases, with 13 bases left between them. This CDR3 is 15 amino acids long. CDR3 protein: CASSLEGDRVYGYTF. In nucleotides, the CDR3 is TGTGCCAGCAGCTTGGAAGGGGACCGGGTCTATGGCTACACCTTC. Looking up the rest from reference TRBV5-6 and TRBJ1-2 gives the full variable domain: DAGVTQSPTHLIKTRGQQVTLRCSPKSGHDTVSWYQQALGQGPQFIFQYYEEEERQRGNFPDRFSGHQFPNYSSELNVNALLLGDSALYLCASSLEGDRVYGYTFGSGTRLTVV.

The gene calls are TRBV15 and TRBJ2-7; D perhaps matches TRBD1 (6 bases). Trimming shortened V by 1 base and J by 1 base, and 8 bases separated the two germline ends. The CDR3 totals 14 residues. CDR1 LNHNV and CDR2 YYDKDF come from the germline V gene (reference sequence). CDR3 loop: CATSRGTESYEQYF. The CDR3 bases are TGTGCCACCAGCAGAGGGACAGAATCCTACGAGCAGTACTTC.

The gene calls are TRBV30 and TRBJ2-7; maybe TRBD2 (5 bases). V lost 4 bases to trimming and J lost 3 bases, with 10 bases between them. The germline gives CDR1 GTSNPN, CDR2 SVGIG (reference sequence). This CDR3 is 12 amino acids long. CDR3: CAWTDGLYEQYF. The CDR3, as DNA: TGTGCCTGGACAGACGGACTCTACGAGCAGTACTTC.

The chain employs TRBV5-1 and TRBJ2-1; 9 nucleotides line up with TRBD1. Germline CDR1 SGHRS, CDR2 YFSETQ. The J segment lost 15 bases and the V segment lost 3 bases, leaving 7 bases of the junction unmatched. The CDR3 runs 12 residues. CDR3 residues: CASSYPGQGPFF. CDR3 DNA: TGCGCCAGCAGCTATCCGGGACAGGGTCCGTTCTTC.

Remarks on this clonotype: The junction and the germline gene differ at one end; a read error may be behind it. This chain links TRBV6-1 with TRBJ2-3; tentatively, D is TRBD1 or TRBD2 (6 bases each). Germline CDR1 reads MNHNS; CDR2 reads SASEGT. The CDR3 totals 12 residues. CDR3 residues: CASSGGTDAQYF. The CDR3 coding sequence is TGTGCCAGCAGCGGGGGCACAGATGCGCAGTATTTT.

The rearrangement links TRBV7-9 to TRBJ2-1, with TRBD2 matching over 8 bases. V was pared by 1 base and J by 5 bases, with 4 bases of the junction left unmatched. Germline loops: CDR1 SEHNR, CDR2 FQNEAQ (reference sequence). This CDR3 contains 15 residues. CDR3 amino acids: CASSLGSSGHNEQFF. For the CDR3, the DNA is TGTGCCAGCAGCTTAGGGTCTAGCGGGCACAATGAGCAGTTCTTC.

The chain is built from TRBV5-1 and TRBJ2-3; tentative D call: TRBD2 (5 bases). The CDR3 consists of 16 residues. Germline-derived CDR1 and CDR2 are SGHRS and YFSETQ. The germline V and J ends were trimmed by 4 bases and 0 bases, with 15 bases remaining between them. The CDR3 nucleotides are TGCGCCAGCAGCGGCCTGTTTGAGCGGAGCACAGATACGCAGTATTTT. It codes for CASSGLFERSTDTQYF.

The CDR3, as DNA: TGCGCCAGCAGCCGGATAGGAGAGACCCAGTACTTC. Protein sequence: CASSRIGETQYF. V and J are TRBV4-1 and TRBJ2-5; no definite D call. Trimming removed 4 bases at V and 4 bases at J, with 7 bases between. From germline, CDR1 is MGHRA and CDR2 YSYEKL. The CDR3 has 12 residues.

The chain employs TRBV7-8 and TRBJ2-5, with D perhaps matching TRBD2 (5 bases). This CDR3 comprises 16 residues. Trimming stripped 5 bases from V and 4 bases from J, with 20 bases between. CDR1 and CDR2 from the germline V gene are SGHVS and FQNEAQ. CDR3 in amino acids: CASSIGLSDFGETQYF. CDR3 in DNA: TGTGCCAGCAGCATAGGACTTTCTGACTTTGGAGAGACCCAGTACTTC.

The chain joins TRBV5-1 to TRBJ1-2; unclear D gene. In germline, CDR1 is SGHRS, CDR2 YFSETQ. The CDR3 is 13 residues long. V lost 0 bases, J lost 5 bases, and 8 bases lay in between. The CDR3 is CASSLDGDYGYTF. CDR3 bases: TGCGCCAGCAGCTTGGACGGGGATTATGGCTACACCTTC.

This chain links TRBV7-9 with TRBJ1-6; tentative D call: TRBD1 (6 bases). Looked up from germline, CDR1 is SEHNR and CDR2 is FQNEAQ (reference sequence). The V end was cut by 11 bases, the J end by 2 bases, with 13 bases between. This CDR3 spans 14 amino acids. CDR3 residues: CAGGGPTYNSPLHF. DNA for the CDR3: TGTGCCGGGGGCGGGCCAACCTATAATTCACCCCTCCACTTT.

J is TRBJ1-1 and V is TRBV29-1, with D uncertain. The CDR3 consists of 11 residues. Trimming cost V 5 bases and J 4 bases, with 8 bases left between them. The germline V gene encodes CDR1 SQVTM and CDR2 ANQGSEA. The CDR3 bases are TGCAGCGTTTACAGCCTCACTGAAGCTTTCTTT. It specifies CSVYSLTEAFF.

The chain is built from TRBV9 and TRBJ1-2, with D possibly being TRBD1 (5 bases). The V and J ends lost 0 bases and 5 bases respectively, with 23 bases between them. Germline loops: CDR1 SGDLS, CDR2 YYNGEE. The CDR3 totals 18 residues. This CDR3 reads CASSVEGEGAHRFYGYTF. In nucleotides, the CDR3 is TGTGCCAGCAGCGTAGAAGGGGAGGGCGCCCACCGTTTTTATGGCTACACCTTC.